Below are 7 T cell receptor beta chains sequenced from a single sample in a study of cytomegalovirus exposure and HLA in healthy donors. This PCR relied on a set of 60 Vbeta primers and 13 Jbeta primers. Some clones are missing from TCRdb's copy, which holds only in-frame ones; the method was immunoSEQ multiplex PCR. Of some 150,000 clones listed, around 80% are singletons. The specimen was PBMCs. These receptors all stem from a young woman in good health and CMV-seropositive.

The rearrangement links TRBV19 to TRBJ1-1; weak D call: TRBD1 (6 bases). This CDR3 spans 14 amino acids. The V gene lost 3 bases and the J gene lost 3 bases, with 11 bases spanning the gap. Germline-derived CDR1 and CDR2 are LNHDA and SQIVND (reference sequence). The CDR3 nucleotides are TGTGCCAGTAGTATCGGGGGGGCACACACTGAAGCTTTCTTT. Its translation: CASSIGGAHTEAFF.

The J gene is TRBJ2-5, the V gene TRBV13, with TRBD1 identical over 10 bases. The V segment lost 1 base and the J segment 5 bases; nucleotides outside the gene matches: 4. The CDR3 is 15 amino acids. Germline V gives CDR1 PRHDT, CDR2 FYEKMQ (reference sequence). Written as DNA, the CDR3 is TGTGCCAGCAGCTTAGCGGGACAGGGGCATGAGACCCAGTACTTC. It yields the protein CASSLAGQGHETQYF.

The rearrangement links TRBV27 to TRBJ2-1; 11 positions match TRBD2. Germline lookup yields CDR1 MNHEY and CDR2 SMNVEV (reference sequence). Germline trimming cut 6 bases from V and 4 bases from J; bases unmatched to any gene: 8. This CDR3 has 16 amino acids. For the CDR3, the DNA is TGTGCCAGCAGCAACGAGGGACTAGCGGTTTACAATGAGCAGTTCTTC. Its translation: CASSNEGLAVYNEQFF.

J is TRBJ2-7 and V is TRBV28; TRBD1 matches at 8 bases. This CDR3 has 16 amino acids. V trimming: 6 bases; J trimming: 1 base; junction bases outside the gene matches: 11. From germline, CDR1 is MDHEN and CDR2 SYDVKM. This CDR3 is CASSSPYDRGSYEQYF. DNA for the CDR3: TGTGCCAGCAGCTCCCCGTACGACAGGGGTTCCTACGAGCAGTACTTC. Supplemented by reference TRBV28 and TRBJ2-7, the full variable domain reads DVKVTQSSRYLVKRTGEKVFLECVQDMDHENMFWYRQDPGLGLRLIYFSYDVKMKEKGDIPEGYSVSREKKERFSLILESASTNQTSMYLCASSSPYDRGSYEQYFGPGTRLTVT.

J is TRBJ1-4 and V is TRBV28; 8 positions match TRBD1. The CDR3 covers 14 residues. Trimming at V came to 5 bases and at J to 13 bases, leaving 12 bases not matched to a gene. Germline assignment: CDR1 MDHEN and CDR2 SYDVKM. CDR3 nucleotide sequence: TGTGCCAGCAGTCCGTCAGGGGGCCGGGTAGGACTGTTTTTT. Translated: CASSPSGGRVGLFF.

The J gene is TRBJ2-3, the V gene TRBV6-5; D unresolved. Germline-derived CDR1 and CDR2 are MNHEY and SVGAGI. The CDR3 covers 13 residues. V lost 5 bases, J lost 3 bases, and 9 bases lay in between. CDR3 sequence reads: CASSRYVTDTQYF. As DNA, the CDR3 is TGTGCCAGCAGTCGGTATGTAACAGATACGCAGTATTTT.

This clone was picked up one time. The V and J genes are TRBV27 and TRBJ2-1; tentative D call: TRBD1 (6 bases). Germline CDR1 MNHEY, CDR2 SMNVEV (reference sequence). The CDR3 is 14 amino acids. V was cut by 9 bases and J by 8 bases, with 20 bases left in between. The CDR3, as DNA: TGTGCCAGTATGGACAGCCCCATCGGGTATGAGCAGTTCTTC. Its translation is CASMDSPIGYEQFF.